One and the same sample provided the 17 T cell receptor beta chains below, sequenced in a study of cytomegalovirus exposure and HLA in healthy donors. PCR employed 60 Vbeta and 13 Jbeta primers. Data came from immunoSEQ multiplex PCR; TCRdb stores just in-frame clones and leaves some out. The ten top clones account for 2% to 3%, within a sample of 65,000 to 90,000 clones. Sequenced: PBMCs. The source is a female donor in good health and CMV-seropositive.

The J gene is TRBJ1-4, the V gene TRBV19; tentative D call: TRBD1 (5 bases). Trimming took off 3 bases at V and 7 bases at J, with 12 bases between the two ends. Germline V CDR1 and CDR2: LNHDA, SQIVND (reference sequence). The CDR3 consists of 14 residues. CDR3 residues: CASSIGTSREKLFF. CDR3 bases: TGTGCCAGTAGTATCGGGACTTCACGTGAAAAACTGTTTTTT.

This chain connects TRBV6-5 to TRBJ1-5, with TRBD1 identical over 9 bases. With V trimmed by 5 bases and J by 3 bases, 5 bases remained unmatched. The germline CDR1 and CDR2 sequences are MNHEY and SVGAGI. The CDR3 extends over 15 amino acids. The CDR3 sequence: CASSMDRGSNQPQHF. DNA for the CDR3: TGTGCCAGCAGTATGGACAGGGGATCCAATCAGCCCCAGCATTTT.

With respect to this clone: The sample holds other DNA sequences that translate to the same CDR3. The rearrangement links TRBV6-5 to TRBJ1-2; a weak D match, TRBD1 (5 bases). Trimming cost V 2 bases and J 2 bases, with 6 bases left between them. This CDR3 is 13 amino acids long. Germline lookup yields CDR1 MNHEY and CDR2 SVGAGI. This CDR3 reads CASSYDRNYGYTF. DNA of the CDR3: TGTGCCAGCAGTTACGACAGAAACTATGGCTACACCTTC.

CDR3 sequence reads: CASSLEGTGTYEQYF. Written as DNA, the CDR3 is TGCGCCAGCAGCTTGGAGGGGACAGGGACCTACGAGCAGTACTTC. This chain links TRBV5-1 with TRBJ2-7; TRBD1 matches at 9 bases. The CDR3 has 15 amino acids. Losses at the gene ends were 0 bases for V and 2 bases for J; bases not matched to a gene: 3. CDR1 is SGHRS, CDR2 YFSETQ, per germline.

The chain employs TRBV7-9 and TRBJ2-5; no reliable D call. Near its end, the DNA agrees better with TRBJ2-7, so the J call may be wrong. Germline CDR1 SEHNR, CDR2 FQNEAQ (reference sequence). CDR3 length equals 12 residues. The CDR3 nucleotides read TGTGCCAGCAGCGTTAGCTCCTACGAGCAGTACTTC. It yields the protein CASSVSSYEQYF.

J is TRBJ2-1 and V is TRBV6-5; the match to TRBD2 covers 8 bases. The CDR3 loop spans 13 amino acids. From germline, CDR1 is MNHEY and CDR2 SVGAGI. The V segment lost 2 bases and the J segment 13 bases; nucleotides outside the gene matches: 7. CDR3 coding DNA: TGTGCCAGCAGTTACGTCAATAGCGGGGTTCAGTTCTTC. It translates to CASSYVNSGVQFF.

The chain carries TRBV6-6 and TRBJ2-3; 7 bases are shared with TRBD2. V shed 6 bases and J 6 bases; nucleotides not matched to a gene: 9. Germline V gives CDR1 MNHNY, CDR2 SVGAGI (reference sequence). This CDR3 comprises 14 residues. CDR3 bases: TGTGCCAGCAGCCAGGGACGGGAGGTTGATACGCAGTATTTT. Translating it yields CASSQGREVDTQYF.

The chain recombines TRBV4-3 with TRBJ1-4; TRBD1 agrees at 10 bases. The CDR3 spans 16 residues. The J segment lost 8 bases and the V segment lost 1 base, leaving 7 bases of the junction unmatched. Germline V gene sequence: CDR1 LGHNA, CDR2 YSLEER. The CDR3 DNA reads as TGCGCCAGCAGCCAAGGGGATGGGACAGGGGACGAAAAACTGTTTTTT. Protein product: CASSQGDGTGDEKLFF.

V and J are TRBV13 and TRBJ2-7; the match to TRBD2 covers 11 bases. CDR3 length equals 15 residues. With V trimmed by 5 bases and J by 6 bases, 9 bases remained unmatched. CDR1 PRHDT and CDR2 FYEKMQ come from the germline V gene (reference sequence). CDR3 nucleotide sequence: TGTGCCAGCAGCCTCGCCCTGACTAGCGGGACCGAGCAGTACTTC. It yields the protein CASSLALTSGTEQYF.

The rearrangement links TRBV7-9 to TRBJ2-2; D might be TRBD2 (6 bases). The CDR3 totals 17 residues. V was pared by 4 bases and J by 2 bases, with 17 bases between. Germline V gene data show CDR1 as SEHNR and CDR2 as FQNEAQ (reference sequence). The CDR3 loop is CASSSTRPSENTGELFF. The CDR3 bases are TGTGCCAGCAGCTCAACCCGGCCTAGCGAAAACACCGGGGAGCTGTTTTTT.

The V gene is TRBV5-4, the J gene TRBJ1-1; 8 positions match TRBD1. Germline-derived CDR1 and CDR2 are SGHNT and YYREEE (reference sequence). Trimming at V came to 3 bases and at J to 2 bases, leaving 6 bases not matched to a gene. The CDR3 runs 15 residues. CDR3 nucleotides: TGTGCCAGCAGCTGGAACGGACAGGGAAACACTGAAGCTTTCTTT. Protein product: CASSWNGQGNTEAFF.

The chain couples TRBV5-8 to TRBJ2-7, with 11 nucleotides matching TRBD1. J was trimmed by 1 base and V by 4 bases; bases with no gene match: 4. Germline CDR1 and CDR2: SGHTS and YDEGEE. This CDR3 spans 15 amino acids. This CDR3 reads CASSRGQGASYEQYF. The CDR3 DNA is TGTGCCAGCAGCCGAGGACAGGGGGCTTCCTACGAGCAGTACTTC.

The CDR3, as DNA: TGTGCCAGCAGCTTAGACGGACTAGCGGTCGATGAGCAGTTCTTC. Residues: CASSLDGLAVDEQFF. The chain joins TRBV7-9 to TRBJ2-1; 10 nucleotides line up with TRBD2. CDR3 length equals 15 residues. In germline, CDR1 is SEHNR, CDR2 FQNEAQ (reference sequence). With 1 base clipped from V and 8 bases from J, the junction kept 5 bases outside the gene matches.

V gene TRBV6-5 combines with J gene TRBJ1-1, with a weak D call TRBD1 (5 bases). The CDR3 consists of 14 residues. The ends were cut back, 6 bases at V and 0 bases at J, with 11 bases in the middle. Germline V gene data show CDR1 as MNHEY and CDR2 as SVGAGI. CDR3 sequence reads: CASSQGYMNTEAFF. CDR3 in DNA: TGTGCCAGCAGCCAGGGATATATGAACACTGAAGCTTTCTTT.

This rearrangement joins TRBV28 to TRBJ2-3; D is ambiguous. CDR3 size: 14 residues. The germline V gene encodes CDR1 MDHEN and CDR2 SYDVKM. V lost 1 base and J 2 bases, leaving 7 bases between the germline ends. The CDR3 bases are TGTGCCAGCAGTTTATCACAGTACACAGATACGCAGTATTTT. Residues: CASSLSQYTDTQYF.

This chain connects TRBV7-2 to TRBJ2-7, with 8 bases that match TRBD1. The CDR3 consists of 15 residues. The ends lost 2 bases at V and 0 bases at J; junction bases unmatched: 3. CDR1 is SGHTA and CDR2 is FQGNSA in the germline V gene. In DNA form, the CDR3 reads TGTGCCAGCAGCTTAATGACAGGGGACTCCTACGAGCAGTACTTC. Translated, it gives CASSLMTGDSYEQYF.

The genes are TRBV30 and TRBJ1-5; 9 bases are shared with TRBD1. Trimming at V came to 6 bases and at J to 6 bases, leaving 6 bases not matched to a gene. CDR1 and CDR2 from the germline V gene are GTSNPN and SVGIG (reference sequence). The CDR3 length is 13 residues. CDR3 bases: TGTGCCTGCTCACAGGGGGCCAGTCAGCCCCAGCATTTT. Protein product: CACSQGASQPQHF.